Presented here are 3 T cell receptor beta chains from one specimen sequenced in a study of spatial heterogeneity in lung cancer. The study's findings and limits: In tumors, expanded intratumoral alpha and beta TCR counts tracked mutation counts.

TCRdb reprocessed the 5' RACE reads with MiXCR, giving one entry per CDR3 protein. This table holds 20,000 to 30,000 distinct CDR3 sequences, under 9.5% found once. Time point in this sample: sample taken at primary tumor resection. These receptors' targets are unknown. Sequencing was performed on lung tumor tissue, taken at surgery. The receptors come from a male donor with early-stage non-small cell lung cancer.

V and J are TRBV7-3 and TRBJ1-4; 8 positions agree with TRBD1. The CDR3 has 19 residues. Germline CDR1 is SGHTA and CDR2 is FQGTGA. The V segment lost 5 bases and the J segment 2 bases; nucleotides outside the gene matches: 16. This chain's CDR3 is CASSPRTGQWGTTNEKLFF. As DNA, the CDR3 is TGTGCCAGCAGCCCTAGGACAGGGCAGTGGGGGACGACTAATGAAAAACTGTTTTTT.

Note on this clonotype: A single base separates this from a much larger clone, so it may be a read error. The V gene is TRBV12-3 or TRBV12-4, the J gene TRBJ2-2; D ambiguous. CDR3 length equals 12 residues. CDR3 sequence (DNA): TGTGCCTGCAGATATACCACCGGGGAGCTGTTTTTT. It specifies CACRYTTGELFF.

This clonotype was counted many times. This rearrangement joins TRBV7-2 to TRBJ2-1, with D perhaps TRBD1 (7 bases). The length of the CDR3 is 15 residues. CDR1 is SGHTA, CDR2 FQGNSA, per germline. Trimming left V 5 bases short and J 1 base short, with 12 bases between. The chain's CDR3 is CASSQQGRSYNEQFF. Here the CDR3 DNA reads TGTGCCAGCAGCCAACAGGGGAGGTCCTACAATGAGCAGTTCTTC.